One sample yielded the 21 T cell receptor beta chains listed below, sequenced in a study of CD8+ T cells in alopecia areata. The authors extracted RNA and reverse transcribed it into cDNA as the sequencing template. Repertoires were generated with immunoSEQ multiplex PCR, while TCRdb's copy carries only in-frame clones and drops some. The sample consists of about 8,000 clones, 65% to 80% of them appearing once. Sorting of CD4+ cells into CD25+CD127- cells was carried out for about 5 patients. The sequenced sample was CD4+ Tregs sorted from blood. These receptors were taken from a human donor with alopecia areata.

This chain connects TRBV6-6 to TRBJ2-7, with no clear D. There are 12 residues in the CDR3. Germline values: CDR1 MNHNY, CDR2 SVGAGI (reference sequence). The chain's CDR3 is CATGGGTYEQYF. CDR3 nucleotide sequence: TGTGCGACGGGTGGCGGTACCTACGAGCAGTACTTC.

V is TRBV19 and J is TRBJ1-2; 7 positions agree with TRBD1. J lost 9 bases, V lost 3 bases, and 16 bases had no gene match. Germline values: CDR1 LNHDA, CDR2 SQIVND (reference sequence). CDR3 length: 16 amino acids. CDR3 residues: CASSIGDRRYSMRYTF. CDR3 coding DNA: TGTGCCAGTAGTATTGGGGACAGAAGATATTCTATGCGCTACACCTTC.

V is TRBV5-1 and J is TRBJ1-1; the D gene is possibly TRBD1 (5 bases). V shed 2 bases and J shed 5 bases, with 16 bases lying between them. This CDR3 has 15 residues. Germline values: CDR1 SGHRS, CDR2 YFSETQ. CDR3 region: CASSLIRGAGTEAFF. CDR3 bases: TGCGCCAGCAGCTTAATAAGGGGCGCGGGGACTGAAGCTTTCTTT.

The V call is TRBV2, the J call TRBJ1-1; D ambiguous. This CDR3 comprises 13 residues. Per the germline V gene, CDR1 is SNHLY and CDR2 is FYNNEI. V was cut by 6 bases and J by 0 bases, with 8 bases left in between. CDR3 in amino acids: CASSRVVNTEAFF. DNA for the CDR3: TGTGCCAGCAGCCGGGTTGTGAACACTGAAGCTTTCTTT.

The CDR3 reads CASSQVWAGPWEQYF. For the CDR3, the DNA is TGCGCCAGCAGCCAAGTCTGGGCAGGCCCGTGGGAGCAGTACTTC. The chain employs TRBV4-3 and TRBJ2-7; no definite D call. V was shortened by 1 base and J by 7 bases, with 17 bases between the two germline ends. Germline lookup yields CDR1 LGHNA and CDR2 YSLEER. The CDR3 has 15 amino acids.

The DNA for the CDR3 is TGTGCCAGCAGTGGGAGACAGGGGGCGTTTGGCTACACCTTC. It translates to CASSGRQGAFGYTF. V usage is TRBV6-1 and J usage is TRBJ1-2, with 10 nucleotides matching TRBD1. Trimming at V came to 4 bases and at J to 7 bases, leaving 6 bases not matched to a gene. The CDR3 sequence is 14 residues long. Germline V lookup: CDR1 MNHNS, CDR2 SASEGT.

V usage is TRBV28 and J usage is TRBJ2-7, with unresolved D. The CDR3 totals 15 residues. V lost 2 bases, J lost 3 bases, and 14 bases lay in between. Per germline, CDR1 MDHEN and CDR2 SYDVKM. The CDR3 here is CASSLESRFLYEQYF. The CDR3 bases are TGTGCCAGCAGTTTAGAGTCCAGGTTCCTCTACGAGCAGTACTTC. Full variable domain (remainder filled in from reference TRBV28 and TRBJ2-7): DVKVTQSSRYLVKRTGEKVFLECVQDMDHENMFWYRQDPGLGLRLIYFSYDVKMKEKGDIPEGYSVSREKKERFSLILESASTNQTSMYLCASSLESRFLYEQYFGPGTRLTVT.

This chain joins TRBV10-3 and TRBJ1-2; D gene ambiguous. V dropped 3 bases and J dropped 0 bases, with 8 bases sitting between them. Germline CDR1 is ENHRY and CDR2 is SYGVKD. This CDR3 is 14 amino acids long. The CDR3 nucleotides are TGTGCCATCAGTGACAGGTCTGCTAACTATGGCTACACCTTC. Protein sequence: CAISDRSANYGYTF.

The chain combines TRBV4-2 with TRBJ2-1; 9 bases are shared with TRBD1. The germline V gene has CDR1 LGHNA and CDR2 YNFKEQ. V shed 4 bases, J shed 8 bases, and the junction held 12 bases outside the gene matches. The length of the CDR3 is 16 residues. CDR3 loop: CASSLSGLGQGYEQFF. CDR3 sequence (DNA): TGTGCCAGCAGCCTGTCTGGTTTAGGACAGGGGTATGAGCAGTTCTTC.

V gene TRBV7-2 combines with J gene TRBJ1-5; no reliable D call. Germline V gives CDR1 SGHTA, CDR2 FQGNSA. This CDR3 region has 12 residues. Trimming took off 2 bases at V and 10 bases at J, with 9 bases between the two ends. This chain's CDR3 is CASSLLAGPQHF. CDR3 coding DNA: TGTGCCAGCAGCTTACTAGCCGGCCCCCAGCATTTT.

The V gene is TRBV13, the J gene TRBJ2-2, with 9 bases fitting TRBD2. The germline V gene encodes CDR1 PRHDT and CDR2 FYEKMQ (reference sequence). The CDR3 has 14 residues. Germline trimming cut 5 bases from V and 6 bases from J; bases unmatched to any gene: 4. CDR3 loop: CASSQLAGSGELFF. In DNA, the CDR3 is TGTGCCAGCAGCCAACTAGCGGGTTCCGGGGAGCTGTTTTTT.

The chain is built from TRBV20-1 and TRBJ1-1; no clear D. The germline CDR1 and CDR2 sequences are DFQATT and SNEGSKA (reference sequence). The CDR3 is 11 amino acids. V dropped 6 bases and J dropped 3 bases, with 8 bases sitting between them. The CDR3, as DNA: TGCAGTGCAGGGATACACACTGAAGCTTTCTTT. The encoded protein is CSAGIHTEAFF.

The chain couples TRBV10-1 to TRBJ2-5; D not resolved. V lost 1 base, J lost 2 bases, and 11 bases lay in between. Germline V gene sequence: CDR1 WNHNN, CDR2 SYGVQD (reference sequence). The CDR3 covers 15 residues. The CDR3 sequence: CASSECRWNQETQYF. The CDR3 bases are TGCGCCAGCAGTGAGTGCCGTTGGAATCAAGAGACCCAGTACTTC.

This chain joins TRBV4-1 and TRBJ1-6; no reliable D call. From germline, CDR1 is MGHRA and CDR2 YSYEKL. The length of the CDR3 is 13 residues. V dropped 1 base and J dropped 11 bases, with 9 bases sitting between them. CDR3 nucleotide sequence: TGCGCCAGCAGCCAAGCTGCGGGAACACCCCTCCACTTT. Residues: CASSQAAGTPLHF.

The chain recombines TRBV18 with TRBJ2-3; no reliable D call. V lost 1 base, J lost 2 bases, and 16 bases lay in between. The CDR3 is 17 residues long. The germline V gene has CDR1 KGHSH and CDR2 LQKENI. CDR3 region: CASSPRAGAFSTDTQYF. CDR3 DNA: TGTGCCAGCTCACCACGCGCAGGAGCTTTCTCCACAGATACGCAGTATTTT.

In DNA, the CDR3 is TGTGCCAGCAGCTTAGGGGGAACGGCTTTTGGGACCCAGTACTTC. This sequence encodes CASSLGGTAFGTQYF. V and J are TRBV7-8 and TRBJ2-5; D uncertain. V was cut by 1 base and J by 7 bases, with 16 bases left in between. Per germline, CDR1 SGHVS and CDR2 FQNEAQ. The CDR3 has 15 amino acids.

The chain is built from TRBV2 and TRBJ2-1, with TRBD1 identical over 7 bases. V gave up 6 bases and J gave up 5 bases; unmatched junction bases: 7. CDR3 size: 14 residues. The V gene's germline CDR1 is SNHLY and CDR2 FYNNEI. CDR3 nucleotide sequence: TGTGCCAGCAGCCCCGGGACAGTGAACAATGAGCAGTTCTTC. Translated, it gives CASSPGTVNNEQFF. The whole variable domain, remainder taken from reference TRBV2 and TRBJ2-1, is EPEVTQTPSHQVTQMGQEVILRCVPISNHLYFYWYRQILGQKVEFLVSFYNNEISEKSEIFDDQFSVERPDGSNFTLKIRSTKLEDSAMYFCASSPGTVNNEQFFGPGTRLTVL.

V usage is TRBV5-1 and J usage is TRBJ2-1; no clear D gene. The ends were cut back, 1 base at V and 10 bases at J, with 12 bases in the middle. CDR3 length: 13 amino acids. Germline CDR1 and CDR2: SGHRS and YFSETQ. In DNA, the CDR3 is TGCGCCAGCAGCTTGTTTAGATCGAGAGAGCAGTTCTTC. This encodes CASSLFRSREQFF.

This rearrangement joins TRBV6-5 to TRBJ2-1; either TRBD1 or TRBD2 may supply D (5 bases each). There are 11 residues in the CDR3. V lost 2 bases to trimming and J lost 9 bases, with 5 bases between them. CDR1 MNHEY and CDR2 SVGAGI come from the germline V gene. CDR3: CASSYGGEQFF. DNA for the CDR3: TGTGCCAGCAGTTACGGGGGTGAGCAGTTCTTC.

The V and J genes are TRBV28 and TRBJ2-1, with 9 nucleotides matching TRBD1. Looked up from germline, CDR1 is MDHEN and CDR2 is SYDVKM. The CDR3 totals 15 residues. V was clipped by 3 bases and J by 8 bases; unmatched bases: 8. CDR3 bases: TGTGCCAGCAGTTTTACAGGGGGCGCGGGGTATGAGCAGTTCTTC. Translating gives CASSFTGGAGYEQFF.

The chain uses TRBV7-3 and TRBJ2-1; TRBD1 is a possible D gene (6 bases). Per the germline V gene, CDR1 is SGHTA and CDR2 is FQGTGA. Trimming removed 1 base from V and 7 bases from J, with 14 bases in between. This CDR3 comprises 15 residues. The chain's CDR3 is CASSLRVDRRNEQFF. The CDR3 DNA is TGTGCCAGCAGCTTAAGGGTAGACAGGCGAAATGAGCAGTTCTTC.